Detailed here is one T cell receptor beta chain. Its antigen is undetermined. The investigators made TCR beta cDNA from about 0.45 ug total RNA, using a constant-region primer. Amplification in three nested multiplex PCR rounds with slightly modified ARM-PCR gave rise to TCR beta libraries. Both of the initial two PCR rounds ran for approximately 11 cycles and employed TRBV1-TRBV30 forward primers alongside a C-beta reverse primer. Each CDR3 protein gets one entry after TCRdb re-called the multiplex PCR reads with MiXCR. The sample carries approximately 120,000 distinct CDR3 sequences, around 60% recorded once. From 20-30 mg of unsorted bulk tissue, DNA and RNA were co-extracted together. Trimming shortened V by 4 bases and J by 3 bases, and 22 bases separated the two germline ends. This CDR3 is built from 17 residues. The data are from a study of tumor-infiltrating lymphocytes in primary liver carcinoma.

Study results and caveats: The study found a significantly higher top-250-clone fraction in tumors than in blood (p = 0.039).

The receptor's source is a woman aged 60-75 years with primary liver carcinoma and hepatitis B virus infection. Material: liver tumor tissue from sampling region 3. Regarding subset: tumor region T3, left-lateral pole. This rearrangement joins TRBV12-3 or TRBV12-4 to TRBJ2-7; perhaps D is TRBD1 or TRBD2 (6 bases each). The CDR3 loop is CASSSEGGRAPYYEQYF. The CDR3 DNA reads as TGTGCCAGCAGTTCCGAGGGGGGCAGGGCCCCTTACTACGAGCAGTACTTC.